A selection of T cell receptor beta chains follows, all from one sample in a study of human thymus T cells. The protocol was immunoSEQ multiplex PCR, while the TCRdb copy is restricted to in-frame clones and leaves out a portion. The sample yields some 46,000 clones, around 95% seen once. The sequencing input was blood. Source of these receptors: a girl in the first two years of life with a congenital heart defect but otherwise immunologically healthy. Both conserved end residues are part of each CDR3. The order of the fields is V gene, J gene, D gene, clone size, CDR3 DNA, CDR3 protein. A D gene is named only where the DNA matches it firmly. The size of a clone is reported for some rows only, either as once, few or many, or as a class for expanded clones.

TRBV6-5	TRBJ1-2	.	.	TGTGCCAGCAGCTTGGATCAAACCCGAGTGGATGGCTACACCTTC	CASSLDQTRVDGYTF
TRBV7-2	TRBJ2-7	TRBD2	.	TGTGCCAGCAGCTCGATAGCGGGAGGGCCCCGCTACTACGAGCAGTACTTC	CASSSIAGGPRYYEQYF
TRBV28	TRBJ2-1	.	.	TGTGCCAGCAGACGGACCTTCTCCTACAATGAGCAGTTCTTC	CASRRTFSYNEQFF
TRBV9	TRBJ2-7	.	.	TGTGCCAGCAGCGGAAGCTCGCGGTACGAGCAGTACTTC	CASSGSSRYEQYF
TRBV6-5	TRBJ2-7	.	.	TGTGCCAGCAGTCGGGGTCGGGAGCAGTACTTC	CASSRGREQYF
TRBV4-2	TRBJ1-4	TRBD1	.	TGTGCCAGCAGGGGGACAGGGAAAACTAATGAAAAACTGTTTTTT	CASRGTGKTNEKLFF
TRBV28	TRBJ1-5	TRBD1	medium-sized	TGTGCCAGCAGTTTGGGTACAGGGGGGCCTCAGCCCCAGCATTTT	CASSLGTGGPQPQHF
TRBV7-9	TRBJ2-5	.	.	TGTGCCAGCCTCTTTCGGGGCGTAGAGACCCAGTACTTC	CASLFRGVETQYF
TRBV2	TRBJ1-4	TRBD1	.	TGTGCCAGCAGTGAAGAAAGGACAGGCGGAAAACTGTTTTTT	CASSEERTGGKLFF
TRBV7-2	TRBJ2-5	TRBD2	.	TGTGCCAGCAGCTTAGGAGCCAGCGGGAGGGCCGTAGGGGAGACCCAGTACTTC	CASSLGASGRAVGETQYF
TRBV23-1	TRBJ2-5	.	.	TGCGCCCACAAAACAGGGAAAGAGACCCAGTACTTC	CAHKTGKETQYF
TRBV18	TRBJ2-5	.	.	TGTGCCAGCTCACCACCGGGGAAAGAGACCCAGTACTTC	CASSPPGKETQYF
TRBV5-5	TRBJ2-7	.	.	TGTGCCAGCAGCTTGTCGACTTACGGTCATTACGAGCAGTACTTC	CASSLSTYGHYEQYF
TRBV9	TRBJ1-2	.	.	TGTGCCAGCAGCGTAGGGTCCCCACGTGATGGCTACACCTTC	CASSVGSPRDGYTF
TRBV18	TRBJ1-5	.	.	TGTGCCAGCTCACCGGGGGGAAATCAGCCCCAGCATTTT	CASSPGGNQPQHF
TRBV2	TRBJ2-6	TRBD1	.	TGTGCCAGCAGGGGGGACAGGGCTGCTGGGGCCAACGTCCTGACTTTC	CASRGDRAAGANVLTF
TRBV5-4	TRBJ2-3	TRBD2	.	TGTGCCAGCAGTCTTGGGACTAGCGGGAGCACAGATACGCAGTATTTT	CASSLGTSGSTDTQYF
TRBV18	TRBJ1-2	.	.	TGTGCCAGCTCACCGGGGAGCAGGGCGGTTGCTGGCTACACCTTC	CASSPGSRAVAGYTF
TRBV30	TRBJ1-2	.	.	TGTGCCTGGAGTATGACAGTCACTAACTATGGCTACACCTTC	CAWSMTVTNYGYTF
TRBV5-1	TRBJ2-2	TRBD2	.	TGCGCCAGCAGCCCGGGACTAGCTACCGGGGAGCTGTTTTTT	CASSPGLATGELFF